These 17 T cell receptor beta chains came from one sample sequenced in a study of shared clonotypes between healthy human individuals. The data were produced by immunoSEQ multiplex PCR, yet TCRdb's version contains in-frame clones alone and is incomplete. The sample consists of some 2,000,000 clones, approximately 96% of them appearing once. The specimen was naive CD4+ T cells sorted from blood. This sample's subset: CD45RA+ positively selected. These receptors came from a man aged 18 to 35 in good health.

This rearrangement joins TRBV15 to TRBJ2-5, with TRBD2 matching over 8 bases. From germline, CDR1 is LNHNV and CDR2 YYDKDF (reference sequence). The CDR3 totals 16 residues. The junction had 11 bases not matched to a gene; V was cut back by 5 bases and J by 3 bases. The CDR3 nucleotides read TGTGCCACCAGCGCGGGGGGTAGCGTAAGTGAAGAGACCCAGTACTTC. It is translated as CATSAGGSVSEETQYF.

The chain couples TRBV7-9 to TRBJ2-5; D call uncertain. Trimming pared 2 bases from V and 7 bases from J, leaving 11 bases between. The CDR3 is 13 amino acids. CDR1 SEHNR and CDR2 FQNEAQ come from the germline V gene (reference sequence). As DNA, the CDR3 is TGTGCCAGCAGCTTATCGCCAATTTGGACCCAGTACTTC. It is translated as CASSLSPIWTQYF. Full variable domain (remainder filled in from reference TRBV7-9 and TRBJ2-5): DTGVSQNPRHKITKRGQNVTFRCDPISEHNRLYWYRQTLGQGPEFLTYFQNEAQLEKSRLLSDRFSAERPKGSFSTLEIQRTEQGDSAMYLCASSLSPIWTQYFGPGTRLLVL.

Details on this clone: In the same sample, other DNA sequences code for this CDR3. V and J are TRBV6-5 and TRBJ2-7; 8 bases align to TRBD2. The V gene's germline CDR1 is MNHEY and CDR2 SVGAGI. This CDR3 is built from 15 residues. J lost 2 bases, V lost 2 bases, and 5 bases had no gene match. CDR3 in amino acids: CASSYGTSGTYEQYF. The CDR3 DNA reads as TGTGCCAGCAGTTACGGCACTAGCGGCACCTACGAGCAGTACTTC.

This CDR3 is CASSYPGQGQYF. The CDR3 coding sequence is TGTGCCAGCAGTTACCCGGGGCAGGGGCAGTACTTC. The chain links TRBV6-5 to TRBJ2-7; D tentatively reads TRBD1 or TRBD2 (5 bases each). Between the trimmed V and J ends, which lost 2 bases and 9 bases, there was a span of 11 bases. The V gene's germline CDR1 is MNHEY and CDR2 SVGAGI. The length of the CDR3 is 12 residues.

This clone is a singleton in its sample. The chain combines TRBV5-4 with TRBJ1-4, with D possibly matching TRBD1 (6 bases). The CDR3 loop spans 17 amino acids. Deletions cut 4 bases from V and 10 bases from J, with 26 bases between. The germline CDR1 and CDR2 sequences are SGHNT and YYREEE (reference sequence). The CDR3 sequence is CASSPGGAGTGGGKLFF. The CDR3 DNA sequence: TGTGCCAGCAGCCCCGGGGGCGCCGGGACCGGGGGAGGAAAACTGTTTTTT.

J is TRBJ1-4 and V is TRBV5-1, with D uncertain. The V gene lost 4 bases and the J gene lost 6 bases, with 16 bases spanning the gap. Germline CDR1 is SGHRS and CDR2 is YFSETQ. CDR3 length: 15 amino acids. CDR3 DNA: TGCGCCAGCAGCCTTAACGGACTTAATGATGAAAAACTGTTTTTT. Protein: CASSLNGLNDEKLFF.

This chain uses TRBV29-1 with TRBJ1-1; TRBD1 matches 8 bases. The CDR3 is 15 residues long. Per germline, CDR1 SQVTM and CDR2 ANQGSEA. The trim removed 3 bases at V and 3 bases at J, leaving 9 bases unmatched. CDR3 loop: CSVDAQGARDTEAFF. In DNA, the CDR3 is TGCAGCGTTGACGCGCAGGGGGCTAGGGACACTGAAGCTTTCTTT. The variable domain in full, completed from reference TRBV29-1 and TRBJ1-1, reads SAVISQKPSRDICQRGTSLTIQCQVDSQVTMMFWYRQQPGQSLTLIATANQGSEATYESGFVIDKFPISRPNLTFSTLTVSNMSPEDSSIYLCSVDAQGARDTEAFFGQGTRLTVV.

The CDR3 loop reads CASSFSGYDNEKLFF. The DNA for the CDR3 is TGCGCCAGCAGCTTCTCGGGGTATGATAATGAAAAACTGTTTTTT. This chain joins TRBV5-1 and TRBJ1-4; D remains ambiguous. V lost 2 bases and J 4 bases, leaving 12 bases between the germline ends. The CDR3 contains 15 residues. CDR1 and CDR2 from the germline V gene are SGHRS and YFSETQ.

This rearrangement joins TRBV2 to TRBJ2-3; 9 positions match TRBD1. The CDR3 is made up of 15 amino acids. V shed 6 bases and J 2 bases; nucleotides not matched to a gene: 6. Germline V gives CDR1 SNHLY, CDR2 FYNNEI. The CDR3 bases are TGTGCCAGCAGCCGGGACAGGGTGGACACAGATACGCAGTATTTT. Amino acids: CASSRDRVDTDTQYF.

The table lists this clone with a count of one. This chain joins TRBV4-1 and TRBJ2-2; 9 nucleotides match TRBD2. Losses at the gene ends were 7 bases for V and 1 base for J; bases not matched to a gene: 4. Germline V gives CDR1 MGHRA, CDR2 YSYEKL. The CDR3 is made up of 15 amino acids. The CDR3 bases are TGCGCCAGCACCCCGACTAGCGGGAACACCGGGGAGCTGTTTTTT. Amino acids: CASTPTSGNTGELFF.

J is TRBJ1-4 and V is TRBV9; 10 bases line up with TRBD1. With V trimmed by 3 bases and J by 7 bases, 6 bases remained unmatched. CDR3 size: 15 residues. Looked up from germline, CDR1 is SGDLS and CDR2 is YYNGEE. CDR3 residues: CASSADRGLREKLFF. The CDR3 DNA sequence: TGTGCCAGCAGCGCCGACAGGGGGCTGCGTGAAAAACTGTTTTTT. Using reference TRBV9 and TRBJ1-4 for the parts outside the CDR3, the full variable domain is DSGVTQTPKHLITATGQRVTLRCSPRSGDLSVYWYQQSLDQGLQFLIQYYNGEERAKGNILERFSAQQFPDLHSELNLSSLELGDSALYFCASSADRGLREKLFFGSGTQLSVL.

To note about this clone: The sample contains more than one DNA sequence encoding this CDR3. The chain links TRBV18 to TRBJ2-3; no definite D call. The V end was cut by 4 bases, the J end by 2 bases, with 4 bases between. Germline V gene lookup returns CDR1 KGHSH and CDR2 LQKENI. This CDR3 comprises 12 residues. This chain's CDR3 is CASSRDTDTQYF. CDR3 nucleotide sequence: TGTGCCAGCTCACGTGACACAGATACGCAGTATTTT.

The chain carries TRBV5-1 and TRBJ2-3; TRBD2 might be the D (5 bases). Trimming pared 4 bases from V and 1 base from J, leaving 19 bases between. The CDR3 length is 17 residues. From germline, CDR1 is SGHRS and CDR2 YFSETQ. CDR3 in amino acids: CASSPPRTPGGTDTQYF. Written as DNA, the CDR3 is TGCGCCAGCAGCCCCCCACGGACTCCCGGTGGCACAGATACGCAGTATTTT.

This chain joins TRBV7-3 and TRBJ2-7; 12 nucleotides line up with TRBD2. The V segment lost 4 bases and the J segment 6 bases; nucleotides outside the gene matches: 4. This CDR3 is built from 14 residues. CDR1 is SGHTA, CDR2 FQGTGA, per germline. The CDR3 is CASSSSGGASEQYF. The CDR3 DNA reads as TGTGCCAGCAGCTCTAGCGGGGGGGCCAGCGAGCAGTACTTC.

The chain uses TRBV7-9 and TRBJ1-2, with 12 bases matching TRBD1. Germline V gives CDR1 SEHNR, CDR2 FQNEAQ (reference sequence). The CDR3 runs to 16 residues. Trimming cost V 5 bases and J 6 bases; bases outside gene matches: 10. DNA of the CDR3: TGTGCCAGCAGCCTCCAAAGGGACAGGGGGCTGGATGGCTACACCTTC. This codes for CASSLQRDRGLDGYTF. Full variable domain (missing parts from reference TRBV7-9 and TRBJ1-2): DTGVSQNPRHKITKRGQNVTFRCDPISEHNRLYWYRQTLGQGPEFLTYFQNEAQLEKSRLLSDRFSAERPKGSFSTLEIQRTEQGDSAMYLCASSLQRDRGLDGYTFGSGTRLTVV.

The chain uses TRBV5-1 and TRBJ1-5; D possibly corresponds to TRBD1 (5 bases). Trimming took off 1 base at V and 4 bases at J, with 12 bases between the two ends. The CDR3 runs 15 residues. Germline values: CDR1 SGHRS, CDR2 YFSETQ. CDR3: CASSLYGQLNQPQHF. The CDR3 DNA reads as TGCGCCAGCAGCTTGTATGGACAACTTAATCAGCCCCAGCATTTT.

The CDR3: CASSLLTGSYNSPLHF. The CDR3, as DNA: TGTGCCAGCAGTTTACTCACGGGGTCCTATAATTCACCCCTCCACTTT. This chain links TRBV28 with TRBJ1-6, with no clear D. V lost 2 bases and J lost 1, with 9 bases in between. CDR1 is MDHEN, CDR2 SYDVKM, per germline. The CDR3 sequence is 16 residues long.